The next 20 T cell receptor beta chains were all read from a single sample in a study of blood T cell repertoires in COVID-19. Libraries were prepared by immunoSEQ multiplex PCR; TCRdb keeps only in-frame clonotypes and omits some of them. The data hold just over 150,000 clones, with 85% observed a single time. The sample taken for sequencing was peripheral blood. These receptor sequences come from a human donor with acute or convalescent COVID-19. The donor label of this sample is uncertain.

The CDR3 DNA is TGTGCCAGCAGTCCAGGGACAGGGAACTATGGCTACACCTTC. Encoded protein: CASSPGTGNYGYTF. The V call is TRBV27, the J call TRBJ1-2; 9 bases align to TRBD1. The junction had 3 bases not matched to a gene; V was cut back by 5 bases and J by 2 bases. This CDR3 spans 14 amino acids. CDR1 and CDR2 from the germline V gene are MNHEY and SMNVEV (reference sequence).

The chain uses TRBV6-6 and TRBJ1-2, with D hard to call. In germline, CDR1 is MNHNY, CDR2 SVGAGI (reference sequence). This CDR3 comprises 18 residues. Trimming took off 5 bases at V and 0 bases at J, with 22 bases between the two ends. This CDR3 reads CASSPHTPSPTANYGYTF. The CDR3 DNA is TGTGCCAGCAGTCCCCATACACCGTCGCCTACAGCTAACTATGGCTACACCTTC.

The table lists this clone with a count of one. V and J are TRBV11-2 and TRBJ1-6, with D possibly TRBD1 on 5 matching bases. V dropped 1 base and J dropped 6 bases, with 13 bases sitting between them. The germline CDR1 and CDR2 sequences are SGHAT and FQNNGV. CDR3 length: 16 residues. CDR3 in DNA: TGTGCCAGCAGCTTAGTGCGTGGGGGAGGTAATTCACCCCTCCACTTT. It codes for CASSLVRGGGNSPLHF.

In DNA, the CDR3 is TGTGCCAGCAGTGCCAGGGATCACGCAGACGGCTACACCTTC. Protein product: CASSARDHADGYTF. This chain uses TRBV2 with TRBJ1-2; D may be TRBD1 (5 bases). The V gene's germline CDR1 is SNHLY and CDR2 FYNNEI. This CDR3 region has 14 residues. Trimming pared 4 bases from V and 8 bases from J, leaving 17 bases between.

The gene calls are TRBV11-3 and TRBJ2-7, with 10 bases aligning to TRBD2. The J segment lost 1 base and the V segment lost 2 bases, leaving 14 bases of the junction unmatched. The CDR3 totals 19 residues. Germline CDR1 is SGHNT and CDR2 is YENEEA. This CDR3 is CASSLKGPASGGLSYEQYF. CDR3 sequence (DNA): TGTGCCAGCAGCTTAAAAGGCCCGGCTAGCGGGGGCCTTTCCTACGAGCAGTACTTC.

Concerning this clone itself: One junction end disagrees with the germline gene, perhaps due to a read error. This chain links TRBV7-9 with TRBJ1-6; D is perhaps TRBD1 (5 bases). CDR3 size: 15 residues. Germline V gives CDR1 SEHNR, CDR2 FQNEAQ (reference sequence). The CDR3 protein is CASSLGGSDNSPLHF. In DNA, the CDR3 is TGTGCCAGCAGCTTAGGGGGCTCCGATAATTCACCCCTCCACTTT. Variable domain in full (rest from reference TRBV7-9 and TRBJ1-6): DTGVSQNPRHKITKRGQNVTFRCDPISEHNRLYWYRQTLGQGPEFLTYFQNEAQLEKSRLLSDRFSAERPKGSFSTLEIQRTEQGDSAMYLCASSLGGSDNSPLHFGNGTRLTVT.

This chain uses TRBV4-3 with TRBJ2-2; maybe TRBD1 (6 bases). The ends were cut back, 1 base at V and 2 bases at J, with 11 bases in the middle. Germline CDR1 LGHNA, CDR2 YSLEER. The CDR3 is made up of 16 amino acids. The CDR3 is CASSQALRGNTGELFF. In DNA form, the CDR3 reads TGCGCCAGCAGCCAAGCCCTCAGGGGAAACACCGGGGAGCTGTTTTTT.

The CDR3 nucleotides read TGTGCCAGCAGTTACGGGACAGCTTTTACCTACGAGCAGTACTTC. Its protein product is CASSYGTAFTYEQYF. The J gene is TRBJ2-7, the V gene TRBV6-5, with TRBD1 identical over 7 bases. The CDR3 is 15 residues long. Germline-derived CDR1 and CDR2 are MNHEY and SVGAGI. V trimming: 2 bases; J trimming: 2 bases; junction bases outside the gene matches: 6.

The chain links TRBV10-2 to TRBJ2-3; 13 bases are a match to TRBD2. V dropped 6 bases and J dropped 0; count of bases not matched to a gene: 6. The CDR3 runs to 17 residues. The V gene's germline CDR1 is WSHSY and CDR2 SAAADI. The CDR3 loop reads CASRLAGGRWSTDTQYF. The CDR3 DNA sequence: TGCGCCAGCAGACTAGCGGGGGGGCGTTGGAGCACAGATACGCAGTATTTT.

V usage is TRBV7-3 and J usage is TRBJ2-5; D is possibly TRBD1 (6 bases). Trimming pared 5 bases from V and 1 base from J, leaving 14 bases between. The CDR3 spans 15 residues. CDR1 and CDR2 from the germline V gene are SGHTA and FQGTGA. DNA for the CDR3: TGTGCCAGCAGCCCGACAGGTTTGCTCCAAGAGACCCAGTACTTC. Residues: CASSPTGLLQETQYF.

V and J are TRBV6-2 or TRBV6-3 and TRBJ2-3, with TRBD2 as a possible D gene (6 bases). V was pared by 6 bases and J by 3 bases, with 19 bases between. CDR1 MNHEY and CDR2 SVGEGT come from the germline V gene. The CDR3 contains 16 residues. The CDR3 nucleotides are TGTGCCAGCAGCCCCTTGGGCCTAGCGTTTACAGATACGCAGTATTTT. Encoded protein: CASSPLGLAFTDTQYF.

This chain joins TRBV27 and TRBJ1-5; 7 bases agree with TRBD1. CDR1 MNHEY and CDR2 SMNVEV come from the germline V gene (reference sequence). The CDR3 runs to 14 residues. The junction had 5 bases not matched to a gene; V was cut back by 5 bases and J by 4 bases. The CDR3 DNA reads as TGTGCCAGCAGTCAGCTCAGGGGGAATCAGCCCCAGCATTTT. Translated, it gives CASSQLRGNQPQHF.

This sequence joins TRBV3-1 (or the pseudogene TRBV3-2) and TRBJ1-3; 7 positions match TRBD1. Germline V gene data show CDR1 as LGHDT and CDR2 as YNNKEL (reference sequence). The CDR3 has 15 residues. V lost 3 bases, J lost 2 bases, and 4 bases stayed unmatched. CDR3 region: CASSQPTGTGNTIYF. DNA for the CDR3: TGTGCCAGCAGCCAGCCGACAGGGACTGGAAACACCATATATTTT.

In DNA, the CDR3 is TGTGCCAGCAGTTCCCGGGACAGGGGTGGCTACACCTTC. This translates into CASSSRDRGGYTF. The genes are TRBV12-3 or TRBV12-4 and TRBJ1-2; 10 bases line up with TRBD1. Trimming removed 4 bases from V and 7 bases from J; junction bases left unmatched: 3. CDR3 length: 13 amino acids.

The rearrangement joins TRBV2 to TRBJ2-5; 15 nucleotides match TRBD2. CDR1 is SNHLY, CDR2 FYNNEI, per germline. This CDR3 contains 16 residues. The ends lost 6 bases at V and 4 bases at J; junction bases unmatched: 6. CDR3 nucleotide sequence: TGTGCCAGCAGGGGACTAGCGGGGGGCCGGGGAGAGACCCAGTACTTC. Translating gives CASRGLAGGRGETQYF. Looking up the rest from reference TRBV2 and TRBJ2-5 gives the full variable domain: EPEVTQTPSHQVTQMGQEVILRCVPISNHLYFYWYRQILGQKVEFLVSFYNNEISEKSEIFDDQFSVERPDGSNFTLKIRSTKLEDSAMYFCASRGLAGGRGETQYFGPGTRLLVL.

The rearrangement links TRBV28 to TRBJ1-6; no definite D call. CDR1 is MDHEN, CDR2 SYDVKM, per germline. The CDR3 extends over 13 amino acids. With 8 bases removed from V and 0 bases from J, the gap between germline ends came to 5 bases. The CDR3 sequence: CASLSSYNSPLHF. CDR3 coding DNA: TGTGCCAGCCTATCCTCCTATAATTCACCCCTCCACTTT.

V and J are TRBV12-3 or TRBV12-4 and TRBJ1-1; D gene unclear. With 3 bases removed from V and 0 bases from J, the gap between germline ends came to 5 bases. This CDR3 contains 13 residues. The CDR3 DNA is TGTGCCAGCAGTTTGCAGGTGAACACTGAAGCTTTCTTT. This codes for CASSLQVNTEAFF.

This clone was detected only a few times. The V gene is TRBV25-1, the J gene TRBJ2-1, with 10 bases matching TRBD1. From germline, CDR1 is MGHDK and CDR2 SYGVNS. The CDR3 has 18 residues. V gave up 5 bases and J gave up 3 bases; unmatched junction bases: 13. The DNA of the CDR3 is TGTGCCAGCAGTAAGACGGGACAGGGGAATTTTTTCTACAATGAGCAGTTCTTC. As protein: CASSKTGQGNFFYNEQFF.

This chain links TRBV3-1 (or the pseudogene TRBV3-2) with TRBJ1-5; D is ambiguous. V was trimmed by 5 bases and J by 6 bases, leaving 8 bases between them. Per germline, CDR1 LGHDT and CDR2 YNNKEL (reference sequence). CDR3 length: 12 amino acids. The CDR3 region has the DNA TGTGCCAGCAGCTCGAGTAGTCAGCCCCAGCATTTT. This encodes CASSSSSQPQHF.

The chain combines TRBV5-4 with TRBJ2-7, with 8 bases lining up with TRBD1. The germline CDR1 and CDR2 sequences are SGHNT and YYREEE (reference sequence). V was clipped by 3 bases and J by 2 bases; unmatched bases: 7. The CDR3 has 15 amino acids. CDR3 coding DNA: TGTGCCAGCAGCTATAACCGGGACAGGACCTACGAGCAGTACTTC. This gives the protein CASSYNRDRTYEQYF. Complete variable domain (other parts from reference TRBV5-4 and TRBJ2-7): ETGVTQSPTHLIKTRGQQVTLRCSSQSGHNTVSWYQQALGQGPQFIFQYYREEENGRGNFPPRFSGLQFPNYSSELNVNALELDDSALYLCASSYNRDRTYEQYFGPGTRLTVT.